This T cell receptor beta chain was observed in a study of beta chain features in type 1 diabetes. About the research overall: What patients shared with healthy donors was a similar profile of age, gender and cell yields.

Expressed TCRB transcripts were sequenced, since all the RNA that had been isolated was reverse transcribed. Produced via immunoSEQ multiplex PCR; TCRdb's table is partial and in-frame only. The table lists 37,000 or so clones, more than 40% of them singletons, with around 0.7% in the top ten. Findings and limits, study-wide: Cells with high TCR expression could be over-represented when cDNA is sequenced. Type 1 diabetes patients had moderately but significantly shorter TCRB CDR3s in all four CD4+ subsets.

In germline, CDR1 is SGHRS, CDR2 YFSETQ. CDR3 length: 15 amino acids. The J segment lost 3 bases and the V segment lost 3 bases, leaving 8 bases of the junction unmatched. Details on this clone: The antigen is undetermined.

The receptor's source is a woman aged 18-29 years in good health. The sequenced sample consisted of central memory CD4+ T cells from blood. The J gene is TRBJ1-2, the V gene TRBV5-1; 7 bases align to TRBD1. This CDR3 is CASSSQGSNDYGYTF. The CDR3 region has the DNA TGCGCCAGCAGCTCACAGGGGTCAAACGACTATGGCTACACCTTC.